This T cell receptor (beta chain) was recorded in a study of blood T cell repertoires in COVID-19. How the authors handled the data: The authors estimated nucleated cell counts from reference gene primer amplification. The table came from immunoSEQ multiplex PCR; TCRdb's copy has only in-frame clones and leaves some out. That table gives V, J and clone size, and the DNA gave D and trimming. This sample has roughly 200,000 clones, with about nine tenths found just once. This CDR3 comprises 13 residues. Trimming pared 2 bases from V and 6 bases from J, leaving 8 bases between. Germline values: CDR1 LGHDT, CDR2 YNNKEL (reference sequence).

The sequence was obtained from a woman between 25 and 40 years old who had recovered from COVID-19. Sequenced: PBMCs or T cells enriched from blood (not recorded which). The rearrangement uses TRBV3-1 (or the pseudogene TRBV3-2) and TRBJ1-3; D is ambiguous. Here the CDR3 DNA reads TGTGCCAGCAGCCAAAACGGGGTAAACACCATATATTTT. Translation gives CASSQNGVNTIYF.